A selection of T cell receptor beta chains follows, all from one sample in a study of T cell responses to AZD1222 COVID-19 vaccine. Assay: immunoSEQ multiplex PCR; the TCRdb copy retains only in-frame clones and omits some. The sample gives some 140,000 clones, about 92% of which show up once; approximately 2% is in the top ten. This specimen was peripheral blood, taken on day 0 of AZD1222 vaccination. The receptors originated from an adult in good health. CDR3s include the opening cysteine and the closing phenylalanine or tryptophan. Each record gives: V gene, D gene, clone size, J gene, CDR3 protein, CDR3 DNA. D genes are given only for firm matches. For some rows the clone size is stated as once, few or many, or as a class when expanded; others skip it.

TRBV7-6	NA	NA	TRBJ2-7	CASSTRTRNRYYEQYF	TGTGCCAGCAGCACCAGAACCAGAAACCGGTACTACGAGCAGTACTTC
TRBV25-1	NA	NA	TRBJ2-7	CASSEPTDPYEQYF	TGTGCCAGCAGTGAACCGACAGACCCCTACGAGCAGTACTTC
TRBV21-1	NA	NA	TRBJ2-7	CASIPRRETGTYEQYF	TGTGCCAGCATCCCAAGGCGGGAGACAGGGACCTACGAGCAGTACTTC
TRBV24-1	NA	once	TRBJ2-1	CATSDFPRDNEQFF	TGTGCCACCAGTGATTTCCCCAGGGACAATGAGCAGTTCTTC
TRBV30	NA	NA	TRBJ1-2	CAWSEEVHDGYTF	TGTGCCTGGAGTGAGGAGGTCCACGATGGCTACACCTTC
TRBV4-2	NA	NA	TRBJ2-2	CASSHRGAENTGELFF	TGTGCCAGCAGCCATCGGGGGGCAGAGAACACCGGGGAGCTGTTTTTT
TRBV5-1	NA	few	TRBJ1-1	CASSSLKNTEAFF	TGCGCCAGCAGCTCTTTAAAGAACACTGAAGCTTTCTTT
TRBV19	NA	NA	TRBJ1-2	CASSPGQDSSGYTF	TGTGCCAGTAGCCCTGGGCAGGATAGTTCGGGCTACACCTTC
TRBV19	NA	NA	TRBJ1-4	CASAQVPNEKLFF	TGTGCCAGTGCACAGGTGCCTAATGAAAAACTGTTTTTT
TRBV7-9	NA	NA	TRBJ1-2	CASSSLTGGYTF	TGTGCCAGCAGCTCCCTCACAGGAGGCTACACCTTC
TRBV30	TRBD1	NA	TRBJ1-1	CAWSVLRGRNTEAFF	TGTGCCTGGAGTGTACTTAGGGGGCGGAACACTGAAGCTTTCTTT
TRBV20-1	NA	NA	TRBJ1-1	CSARVNTEAFF	TGCAGTGCCCGGGTGAACACTGAAGCTTTCTTT
TRBV4-1	TRBD1	once	TRBJ2-1	CASSQDRTGVNNEQFF	TGCGCCAGCAGCCAAGATAGGACAGGGGTAAACAATGAGCAGTTCTTC
TRBV5-4	TRBD1	NA	TRBJ2-7	CASSLATGGTSYEQYF	TGTGCCAGCAGCTTGGCCACAGGGGGCACATCCTACGAGCAGTACTTC
TRBV7-9	TRBD1	NA	TRBJ1-1	CASSRTPGQGEAFF	TGTGCCAGCAGCCGTACCCCGGGACAGGGTGAAGCTTTCTTT
TRBV3-1/TRBV3-2	NA	NA	TRBJ1-5	CASSQPTGNQPQHF	TGTGCCAGCAGCCAGCCGACGGGGAATCAGCCCCAGCATTTT
TRBV6-2/TRBV6-3	NA	NA	TRBJ1-1	CASSYSKATEAFF	TGTGCCAGCAGTTACTCGAAGGCCACTGAAGCTTTCTTT
TRBV6-5	NA	NA	TRBJ1-2	CASSYPIPGGSNGYTF	TGTGCCAGCAGTTACCCCATTCCCGGGGGCTCTAATGGCTACACCTTC
TRBV5-7	TRBD1	NA	TRBJ2-7	CASSLWIRRGQGAYEQYF	TGTGCCAGCAGCTTGTGGATTAGGCGAGGACAGGGGGCCTACGAGCAGTACTTC
TRBV9	NA	NA	TRBJ2-7	CASSAPGGRGRYEQYF	TGTGCCAGCAGCGCCCCGGGGGGTAGGGGGCGGTACGAGCAGTACTTC
TRBV6-2/TRBV6-3	NA	NA	TRBJ1-1	CASSYPRGRTNTEAFF	TGTGCCAGCAGTTACCCACGGGGACGGACGAACACTGAAGCTTTCTTT
TRBV12-3/TRBV12-4	NA	NA	TRBJ2-3	CASSITDTQYF	TGTGCCAGCAGCATCACAGATACGCAGTATTTT
TRBV29-1	NA	NA	TRBJ2-7	CSVEAWDAGEQYF	TGCAGCGTTGAGGCGTGGGATGCGGGGGAGCAGTACTTC
TRBV18	TRBD1	NA	TRBJ2-3	CASSPVGRGRDTQYF	TGTGCCAGCTCACCAGTGGGCAGGGGGAGAGATACGCAGTATTTT
TRBV5-1	NA	NA	TRBJ1-1	CASSLMAGNTEAFF	TGCGCCAGCAGCTTGATGGCGGGGAACACTGAAGCTTTCTTT
TRBV5-1	TRBD1	NA	TRBJ1-1	CASSLTGMNTEAFF	TGCGCCAGCAGCCTGACAGGGATGAACACTGAAGCTTTCTTT
TRBV2	TRBD1	NA	TRBJ2-2	CASRGGQEDTGELFF	TGTGCCAGCAGGGGGGGACAGGAAGACACCGGGGAGCTGTTTTTT
TRBV12-3/TRBV12-4	NA	few	TRBJ2-5	CASSSTGRETQYF	TGTGCCAGCAGTTCAACAGGGCGGGAGACCCAGTACTTC
TRBV7-9	NA	NA	TRBJ2-7	CASSLQSGQYEQYF	TGTGCCAGCAGCTTACAATCCGGACAGTACGAGCAGTACTTC
TRBV27	NA	once	TRBJ1-5	CASSRRNQPQHF	TGTGCCAGCAGTCGAAGAAATCAGCCCCAGCATTTT
TRBV23-1	TRBD2	few	TRBJ2-7	CDSSRGGSYEQYF	TGCGACTCCTCCCGGGGGGGCTCCTACGAGCAGTACTTC
TRBV7-2	TRBD1	NA	TRBJ1-2	CASSLAGGGTTNYGYTF	TGTGCCAGCAGCTTAGCTGGAGGGGGCACAACTAACTATGGCTACACCTTC
TRBV6-5	NA	NA	TRBJ1-3	CASSFQGSGNTIYF	TGTGCCAGCAGTTTCCAGGGGTCGGGAAACACCATATATTTT
TRBV6-2/TRBV6-3	TRBD1	NA	TRBJ2-5	CASSPTGLPYTQYF	TGTGCCAGCAGTCCGACAGGGCTTCCCTATACTCAGTACTTC
TRBV7-2	TRBD1	NA	TRBJ1-2	CASSPQGNYGYTF	TGTGCCAGCAGTCCACAGGGGAACTATGGCTACACCTTC
TRBV4-1	TRBD1	once	TRBJ2-7	CASSSRISGQPPYEQYF	TGCGCCAGCAGCTCTCGAATATCGGGACAGCCGCCCTACGAGCAGTACTTC
TRBV5-1	TRBD1	NA	TRBJ2-3	CASSGGTATDTQYF	TGCGCCAGCAGCGGTGGGACAGCTACAGATACGCAGTATTTT
TRBV4-1	NA	NA	TRBJ1-2	CASSQDPGREGYTF	TGCGCCAGCAGCCAAGATCCGGGGCGCGAGGGCTACACCTTC
TRBV19	NA	few	TRBJ1-4	CASTHSGMGEKLFF	TGTGCCAGTACCCATTCCGGGATGGGTGAAAAACTGTTTTTT
TRBV4-3	NA	NA	TRBJ1-6	CASSSGGGNYNSPLHF	TGCGCCAGCAGCTCAGGCGGGGGAAACTATAATTCACCCCTCCACTTT
TRBV14	NA	NA	TRBJ1-5	CASSQDRPGYSNQPQHF	TGTGCCAGCAGCCAAGATCGGCCCGGATATAGCAATCAGCCCCAGCATTTT
TRBV18	NA	once	TRBJ2-2	CASSPLTGIGTGELFF	TGTGCCAGCTCACCACTTACAGGGATAGGCACCGGGGAGCTGTTTTTT
TRBV3-1/TRBV3-2	NA	NA	TRBJ2-7	CASSQAGYEQYF	TGTGCCAGCAGCCAAGCCGGCTACGAGCAGTACTTC
TRBV2	NA	NA	TRBJ1-5	CASSESRLSNQPQHF	TGTGCCAGCAGTGAAAGTCGGCTTAGCAATCAGCCCCAGCATTTT
TRBV11-3	TRBD1	NA	TRBJ2-7	CASSLSGQGTYEQYF	TGTGCCAGCAGCTTATCCGGACAGGGTACCTACGAGCAGTACTTC
TRBV18	TRBD2	once	TRBJ2-7	CASSRGTRNEQYF	TGTGCCAGCTCACGTGGGACTAGGAACGAGCAGTACTTC
TRBV10-3	NA	NA	TRBJ1-5	CAISEARGGNQPQHF	TGTGCCATCAGTGAGGCCCGGGGGGGCAATCAGCCCCAGCATTTT
TRBV2	TRBD1	NA	TRBJ2-3	CASREDRVPDTQYF	TGTGCCAGCAGGGAAGACAGGGTACCAGATACGCAGTATTTT
TRBV21-1	NA	NA	TRBJ2-1	CASSKQMRARYNEQFF	TGTGCCAGCAGCAAGCAAATGAGAGCGCGGTACAATGAGCAGTTCTTC
TRBV7-9	NA	NA	TRBJ1-3	CASSLSSPGVGNTIYF	TGTGCCAGCAGCTTATCGTCCCCGGGGGTTGGAAACACCATATATTTT
TRBV11-2	NA	NA	TRBJ2-5	CASSPRGVGWGQETQYF	TGTGCCAGCAGCCCGAGAGGGGTGGGCTGGGGCCAAGAGACCCAGTACTTC